These T cell receptor beta chains were read from a single sample in a study of siplizumab effects on memory and regulatory T cells. Sequencing was performed with immunoSEQ multiplex PCR; in TCRdb, only in-frame clones are kept and a portion is missing. The sample has about 100,000 clones; just over 90% are singletons. The sequencing input was Tregs sorted from blood. All receptors derive from a human donor in good health. The CDR3 runs from the conserved cysteine through the conserved F or W. The order of the fields is D gene, V gene, J gene, clone size, CDR3 DNA, CDR3 protein. A D gene is named only where the DNA matches it firmly. Only part of the rows carry a size: once, few, many, or a class if the clone is expanded.

D gene: .
V gene: TRBV6-6
J gene: TRBJ1-2
clone size: .
CDR3 DNA: TGTGCCAGCAGTTACTCGGGGGGGGACATAAAAGGCTACACCTTC
CDR3 protein: CASSYSGGDIKGYTF

D gene: .
V gene: TRBV7-3
J gene: TRBJ1-1
clone size: .
CDR3 DNA: TGTGCCAGCAGCATTACCGGGATGACTGAAGCTTTCTTT
CDR3 protein: CASSITGMTEAFF

D gene: .
V gene: TRBV28
J gene: TRBJ1-1
clone size: .
CDR3 DNA: TGTGCCAGCAGTTTGGCGGCAAACGGGAACACTGAAGCTTTCTTT
CDR3 protein: CASSLAANGNTEAFF

D gene: .
V gene: TRBV19
J gene: TRBJ2-7
clone size: .
CDR3 DNA: TGTGCCAGTCGTCTTTCTATAGGTTCCTACGAGCAGTACTTC
CDR3 protein: CASRLSIGSYEQYF

D gene: .
V gene: TRBV5-6
J gene: TRBJ2-5
clone size: .
CDR3 DNA: TGTGCCAGCAGCCCAAGGTACCAAGAGACCCAGTACTTC
CDR3 protein: CASSPRYQETQYF

D gene: .
V gene: TRBV5-1
J gene: TRBJ2-6
clone size: .
CDR3 DNA: TGCGCCAGCAGCGGGTTCAACTCTGGGGCCAACGTCCTGACTTTC
CDR3 protein: CASSGFNSGANVLTF

D gene: .
V gene: TRBV30
J gene: TRBJ2-2
clone size: .
CDR3 DNA: TGTGCCTGGAGAAGACTGCTGAACACCGGGGAGCTGTTTTTT
CDR3 protein: CAWRRLLNTGELFF

D gene: .
V gene: TRBV18
J gene: TRBJ2-1
clone size: .
CDR3 DNA: TGTGCCAGCTCACAAAGGGCAGCCCCAAGCTCCTACAATGAGCAGTTCTTC
CDR3 protein: CASSQRAAPSSYNEQFF

D gene: TRBD2
V gene: TRBV6-5
J gene: TRBJ2-5
clone size: .
CDR3 DNA: TGTGCCAGCAGCAGACTAGCGGGAGGGGGGACCCAGTACTTC
CDR3 protein: CASSRLAGGGTQYF

D gene: TRBD1
V gene: TRBV5-1
J gene: TRBJ2-3
clone size: .
CDR3 DNA: TGCGCCAGCAGCTGGACAGGGGCTAGCACAGATACGCAGTATTTT
CDR3 protein: CASSWTGASTDTQYF

D gene: .
V gene: TRBV29-1
J gene: TRBJ2-6
clone size: .
CDR3 DNA: TGCAGCGTCCCGGGTGTGAACTCTGGGGCCAACGTCCTGACTTTC
CDR3 protein: CSVPGVNSGANVLTF

D gene: .
V gene: TRBV5-1
J gene: TRBJ2-5
clone size: .
CDR3 DNA: TGCGCCAGCAGCAAGTTATCGAGGACAGACCTCCAAGAGACCCAGTACTTC
CDR3 protein: CASSKLSRTDLQETQYF

D gene: .
V gene: TRBV27
J gene: TRBJ1-5
clone size: .
CDR3 DNA: TGTGCCAGCAGTCCGGTATCTGGATATAGCAATCAGCCCCAGCATTTT
CDR3 protein: CASSPVSGYSNQPQHF

D gene: .
V gene: TRBV28
J gene: TRBJ2-5
clone size: .
CDR3 DNA: TGTGCCAGCAGTTTACGCGGGGCTCAAGAGACCCAGTACTTC
CDR3 protein: CASSLRGAQETQYF

D gene: .
V gene: TRBV19
J gene: TRBJ2-1
clone size: .
CDR3 DNA: TGTGCCAGTAGTATACTAGCGTTCGACAATGAGCAGTTCTTC
CDR3 protein: CASSILAFDNEQFF

D gene: TRBD2
V gene: TRBV4-1
J gene: TRBJ2-2
clone size: .
CDR3 DNA: TGCGCCAGCAGCCTTTTTGGACTAGCGGGAGGGCGCACCGGGGAGCTGTTTTTT
CDR3 protein: CASSLFGLAGGRTGELFF

D gene: TRBD2
V gene: TRBV5-1
J gene: TRBJ2-1
clone size: .
CDR3 DNA: TGCGCCAGCAGCTCGCCGACTAGCGGGAGGGCCAATGAGCAGTTCTTC
CDR3 protein: CASSSPTSGRANEQFF

D gene: .
V gene: TRBV21-1
J gene: TRBJ1-1
clone size: .
CDR3 DNA: TGTGCCAGCAGTTACTATTCCGAAGGCGCGGGACCGGGCCGGAACACTGAAGCTTTCTTT
CDR3 protein: CASSYYSEGAGPGRNTEAFF

D gene: .
V gene: TRBV7-9
J gene: TRBJ1-4
clone size: .
CDR3 DNA: TGTGCCAGCAGCTTAGCGGCAAATGAAAAACTGTTTTTT
CDR3 protein: CASSLAANEKLFF

D gene: TRBD1
V gene: TRBV9
J gene: TRBJ1-1
clone size: .
CDR3 DNA: TGTGCCAGCAGCGTCGGACAGGGTCACACTGAAGCTTTCTTT
CDR3 protein: CASSVGQGHTEAFF

D gene: .
V gene: TRBV5-8
J gene: TRBJ1-1
clone size: .
CDR3 DNA: TGTGCCAGCAGCTTTTCCACCCTGGGCACTGAAGCTTTCTTT
CDR3 protein: CASSFSTLGTEAFF

D gene: TRBD1
V gene: TRBV6-5
J gene: TRBJ1-5
clone size: .
CDR3 DNA: TGTGCCAGCAGTTACTCGGGACAGGGGTATCAGCCCCAGCATTTT
CDR3 protein: CASSYSGQGYQPQHF

D gene: TRBD2
V gene: TRBV4-1
J gene: TRBJ2-3
clone size: once
CDR3 DNA: TGCGCCAGCAGCCAAGCTAGCGGGAGGGTAGATACGCAGTATTTT
CDR3 protein: CASSQASGRVDTQYF

D gene: TRBD1
V gene: TRBV7-6
J gene: TRBJ2-3
clone size: .
CDR3 DNA: TGTGCCAGCAGCTTAGGGACAGGAGGAGATACGCAGTATTTT
CDR3 protein: CASSLGTGGDTQYF

D gene: .
V gene: TRBV10-3
J gene: TRBJ2-1
clone size: .
CDR3 DNA: TGTGCCATCAGTGAGTCGACGAGACAGCTATACAATGAGCAGTTCTTC
CDR3 protein: CAISESTRQLYNEQFF

D gene: .
V gene: TRBV30
J gene: TRBJ2-1
clone size: once
CDR3 DNA: TGTGCCTGGAGTCCGACTCTGAATGAGCAGTTCTTC
CDR3 protein: CAWSPTLNEQFF

D gene: .
V gene: TRBV5-1
J gene: TRBJ2-7
clone size: .
CDR3 DNA: TGCGCCAGCAGCTTAGTGGACTCCTACGAGCAGTACTTC
CDR3 protein: CASSLVDSYEQYF

D gene: .
V gene: TRBV11-2
J gene: TRBJ2-7
clone size: .
CDR3 DNA: TGTGCCAGCAGCTTAGATCTCTTTAAAGTGGGGTACGAGCAGTACTTC
CDR3 protein: CASSLDLFKVGYEQYF

D gene: TRBD2
V gene: TRBV5-6
J gene: TRBJ2-5
clone size: .
CDR3 DNA: TGTGCCAGCAGCTGGAGGACTAGCGGGACCAGCCAAGAGACCCAGTACTTC
CDR3 protein: CASSWRTSGTSQETQYF

D gene: TRBD2
V gene: TRBV5-4
J gene: TRBJ2-1
clone size: .
CDR3 DNA: TGTGCCAGCAGCTTAACTAGCGGCAATGAGCAGTTCTTC
CDR3 protein: CASSLTSGNEQFF

D gene: .
V gene: TRBV7-9
J gene: TRBJ2-7
clone size: .
CDR3 DNA: TGTGCCAGCAGCTTAGCGGGCTCGGGAACTCGCGAGCAGTACTTC
CDR3 protein: CASSLAGSGTREQYF